The entry below describes one T cell receptor (beta chain). Its antigen remains unidentified. This sample was taken from a study of cytomegalovirus exposure and HLA in healthy donors. Looking at the study overall: An early data release held approximately 80 million unique TCRs from HLA-typed donors. Notes on the study in general: A later analysis revealed that TCR association rates differed between HLA loci, peaking at DRB1 and bottoming out at HLA-C. V- and J-gene trimming in TCR beta was tied to a missense DCLRE1C variant by an analysis performed later.

This CDR3 contains 13 residues. CDR1 is SGHNT, CDR2 YYREEE, per germline (reference sequence). V lost 2 bases, J lost 2 bases, and 7 bases lay in between. PCR was performed using 60 Vbeta and 13 Jbeta primers. Repertoires were generated with immunoSEQ multiplex PCR, while TCRdb's copy carries only in-frame clones and drops some. The table has fewer than 80,000 clones, about 68% seen once. The sample consisted of PBMCs. This TCR was sampled from a woman aged 50 to 60 in good health and CMV-seropositive. This chain uses TRBV5-4 with TRBJ2-5, with D maybe TRBD2 (5 bases). CDR3 nucleotide sequence: TGTGCCAGCAGCTTTGGACTTCAAGAGACCCAGTACTTC. It specifies CASSFGLQETQYF.